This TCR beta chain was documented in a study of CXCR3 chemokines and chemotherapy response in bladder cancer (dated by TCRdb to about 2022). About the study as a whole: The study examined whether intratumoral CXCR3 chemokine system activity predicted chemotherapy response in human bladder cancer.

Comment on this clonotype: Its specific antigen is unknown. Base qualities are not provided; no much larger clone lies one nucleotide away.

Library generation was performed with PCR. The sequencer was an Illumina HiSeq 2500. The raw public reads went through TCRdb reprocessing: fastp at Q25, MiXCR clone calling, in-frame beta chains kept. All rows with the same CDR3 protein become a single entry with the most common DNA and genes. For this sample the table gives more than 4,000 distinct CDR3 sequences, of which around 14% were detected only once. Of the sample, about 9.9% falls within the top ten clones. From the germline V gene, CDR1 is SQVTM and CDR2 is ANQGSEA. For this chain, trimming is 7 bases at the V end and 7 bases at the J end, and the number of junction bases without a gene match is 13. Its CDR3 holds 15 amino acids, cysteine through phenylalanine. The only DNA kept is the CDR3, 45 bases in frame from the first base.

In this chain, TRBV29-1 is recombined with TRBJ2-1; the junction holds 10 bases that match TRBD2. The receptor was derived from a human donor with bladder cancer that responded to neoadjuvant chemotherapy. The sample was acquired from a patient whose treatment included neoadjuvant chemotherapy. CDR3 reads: CSAARPSGRMNEQFF. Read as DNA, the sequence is TGCAGCGCCGCCCGTCCTAGCGGGAGAATGAATGAGCAGTTCTTC.